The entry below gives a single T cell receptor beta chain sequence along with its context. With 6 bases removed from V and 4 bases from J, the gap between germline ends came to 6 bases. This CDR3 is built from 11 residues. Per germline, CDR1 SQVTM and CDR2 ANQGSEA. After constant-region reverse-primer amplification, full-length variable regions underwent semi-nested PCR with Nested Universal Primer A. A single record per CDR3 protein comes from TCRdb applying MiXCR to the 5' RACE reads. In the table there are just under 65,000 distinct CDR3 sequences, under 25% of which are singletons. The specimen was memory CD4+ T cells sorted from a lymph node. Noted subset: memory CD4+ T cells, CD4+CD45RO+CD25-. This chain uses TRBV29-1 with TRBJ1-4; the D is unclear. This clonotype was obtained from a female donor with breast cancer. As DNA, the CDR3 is TGCAGCGTCAGCGGTAATGAAAAACTGTTTTTT. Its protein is CSVSGNEKLFF.